This T cell receptor (beta chain) appears in the sequencing data of a study of T cells after yellow fever vaccination. The overall study: Preparation of fractions with low cell numbers was performed using SMART-Seq v4 Ultra Low Input. Study findings and constraints: The secondary response peaked faster, at day 5 versus 15, but was weaker. One caveat is that FACS-sorted repertoires could contain abundant clonotypes contaminating from the bulk population.

In germline, CDR1 is SGHRS, CDR2 YFSETQ. The CDR3 covers 15 residues. Trimming cost V 5 bases and J 6 bases; bases outside gene matches: 7. This clonotype was detected many times. Its specificity is not known. Production of TCR cDNA was by 5'RACE template switching, which also added a universal primer site and UMIs. TCRdb independently ran MiXCR on the 5' RACE reads; one entry per CDR3 protein. The table records some 300,000 distinct CDR3 sequences, 3% to 4.5% of them present only once. Source: PBMCs, taken on the day of the yellow fever booster vaccination. The sequence derives from a man between 18 and 29 years old who received the YFV17D yellow fever vaccine. The chain uses TRBV5-1 and TRBJ2-3, with 12 bases aligning to TRBD1. CDR3 DNA: TGCGCCAGCAGTTCCGGGACAGGGGGCTTTGATACGCAGTATTTT. This sequence encodes CASSSGTGGFDTQYF. Complete variable domain (other parts from reference TRBV5-1 and TRBJ2-3): KAGVTQTPRYLIKTRGQQVTLSCSPISGHRSVSWYQQTPGQGLQFLFEYFSETQRNKGNFPGRFSGRQFSNSRSEMNVSTLELGDSALYLCASSSGTGGFDTQYFGPGTRLTVL.